This TCR beta chain was recovered during a study of preoperative IRX-2 immunotherapy in early breast cancer. Using immunoSEQ multiplex PCR, the repertoire was profiled, and TCRdb retains in-frame clones only, with some absent. The sample holds around 680 clones, under 80% seen once. Trimming cost V 5 bases and J 4 bases, with 11 bases left between them. The V gene's germline CDR1 is MNHGY and CDR2 SAAAGT. The CDR3 covers 13 residues. Treatment defined: preoperative locoregional IRX-2 cytokine immunotherapy. Patients received preoperative, locoregional IRX-2 cytokine immunotherapy in a phase Ib study. The sequence was obtained from a human donor with breast cancer. This specimen was lymph node tissue, taken before IRX-2 immunotherapy. The V gene is TRBV6-8, the J gene TRBJ2-5, with a tentative D call TRBD1 (6 bases). The chain's CDR3 is CASSAQGPETQYF. The CDR3 bases are TGTGCCAGCAGTGCACAGGGTCCAGAGACCCAGTACTTC.